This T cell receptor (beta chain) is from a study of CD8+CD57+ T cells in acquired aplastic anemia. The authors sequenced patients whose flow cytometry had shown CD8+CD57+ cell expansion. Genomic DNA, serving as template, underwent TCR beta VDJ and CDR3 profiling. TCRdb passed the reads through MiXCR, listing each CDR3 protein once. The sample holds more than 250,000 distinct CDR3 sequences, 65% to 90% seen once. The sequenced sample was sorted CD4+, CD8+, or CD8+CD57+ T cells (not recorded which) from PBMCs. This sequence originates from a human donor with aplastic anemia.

The DNA of the CDR3 is TGTGCCACCAGCTTCGGGGGAGGTCCCTATACGCAGTATTTT. As protein: CATSFGGGPYTQYF. The chain joins TRBV15 to TRBJ2-3; maybe TRBD2 (6 bases). Germline CDR1 LNHNV, CDR2 YYDKDF (reference sequence). V was shortened by 5 bases and J by 7 bases, with 16 bases between the two germline ends. The CDR3 has 14 residues.